The clone carrying this TCR beta chain has only a few counts. The target antigen is unknown. The sample is drawn from a study of T cells after yellow fever vaccination. This CDR3 has 14 residues. The V end lost 1 base, the J end lost 2 bases, and 8 bases lay between the germline ends. Germline assignment: CDR1 MNHEY and CDR2 SMNVEV (reference sequence). A 5'RACE template-switching step, the method used to make TCR cDNA, added a universal primer site and UMIs. Each CDR3 protein is one row after TCRdb ran MiXCR on the 5' RACE reads. The sample carries 450,000 to 650,000 distinct CDR3 sequences, roughly 13% recorded once. The study's findings and limits: Sorted repertoires could include abundant contaminating clonotypes from bulk cells. Among primary-vaccination clones, most reappeared after the booster, at almost 98% for CD4 and 88% for CD8.

The sequence was collected from a man between 25 and 39 years old who received the YFV17D yellow fever vaccine. This chain uses TRBV27 with TRBJ2-5, with D perhaps matching TRBD1 (5 bases). This specimen was PBMCs, taken on the day of the yellow fever booster vaccination. CDR3 nucleotide sequence: TGTGCCAGCAGTTTATTAGGGGATCAAGAGACCCAGTACTTC. Translation gives CASSLLGDQETQYF.